Detailed here is one T cell receptor beta chain. The PCR was carried out with 60 Vbeta primers and 13 Jbeta primers. This table comes from immunoSEQ multiplex PCR, and its TCRdb copy is limited to in-frame clones, with some not included. This table holds 60,000 to 85,000 clones, roughly two thirds found once. These data originate in a study of cytomegalovirus exposure and HLA in healthy donors. Trimming removed 1 base at V and 2 bases at J, with 11 bases between. Germline assignment: CDR1 LGHNA and CDR2 YNFKEQ. The CDR3 has 15 amino acids. The chain links TRBV4-2 to TRBJ1-2, with D unresolved. The clonotype comes from a man in his sixties in good health and CMV-seropositive. The sample comprised PBMCs. CDR3 in amino acids: CASSQVRSFNYGYTF. The CDR3 bases are TGTGCCAGCAGCCAAGTCCGCAGTTTCAACTATGGCTACACCTTC.